Shown below are 2 T cell receptor beta chains from a single sample sequenced in a study of T and B cells in COVID-19 patients. Multiplex PCR with BIOMED2 TRB-A/B primer pools amplified TRB rearrangements. TCRdb re-analysed the multiplex PCR reads in MiXCR, keeping a single row per CDR3 protein. The repertoire has about 4,100 distinct CDR3 sequences, roughly a quarter of them found once; the top ten carry 40% to 45%. Each TRB amplification used about 250-550 ng of genomic DNA from blood. Sequences were obtained from blood. All receptors come from a human donor with active COVID-19. The donor label of this sample is uncertain.

This chain uses TRBV5-6 with TRBJ1-1; 9 nucleotides match TRBD1. V lost 4 bases and J lost 3; bases outside the gene matches: 7. This CDR3 region has 15 residues. Germline V gene lookup returns CDR1 SGHDT and CDR2 YYEEEE. In nucleotides, the CDR3 is TGTGCCAGCAGCCCGGACGGACAGGGGTACACTGAAGCTTTCTTT. Its protein is CASSPDGQGYTEAFF.

Relative to its sample, this clonotype is medium-sized. The chain carries TRBV27 and TRBJ1-2, with no clear D. The germline gives CDR1 MNHEY, CDR2 SMNVEV (reference sequence). CDR3 length: 13 residues. The V and J ends lost 5 bases and 0 bases respectively, with 7 bases between them. The CDR3, as DNA: TGTGCCAGCAGTCCCAATCCTAACTATGGCTACACCTTC. It translates to CASSPNPNYGYTF.